Following are 29 T cell receptor beta chains from one sample sequenced in a study of CD8 T cells in Susac syndrome. RNA in amounts of roughly 0.5 to 1 ug was reverse transcribed with random hexamers. TCRdb re-derived calls from the immunoSEQ multiplex PCR reads in MiXCR, one entry per CDR3 protein. The sample holds 150,000 to 200,000 distinct CDR3 sequences, 90% to 95% seen once. Sequencing input: CD4+ T cells from PBMCs. These receptors were collected from a human donor in good health.

The chain carries TRBV20-1 and TRBJ2-7, with D tentatively TRBD1 (5 bases). Trimming pared 6 bases from V and 3 bases from J, leaving 12 bases between. Germline values: CDR1 DFQATT, CDR2 SNEGSKA (reference sequence). The length of the CDR3 is 12 residues. The CDR3 here is CSAKGPDYEQYF. CDR3 bases: TGCAGTGCCAAGGGGCCGGACTACGAGCAGTACTTC.

V and J are TRBV20-1 and TRBJ2-5; possibly TRBD2 for D (6 bases). CDR3 size: 11 residues. Germline lookup yields CDR1 DFQATT and CDR2 SNEGSKA (reference sequence). V was trimmed by 7 bases and J by 5 bases, leaving 11 bases between them. CDR3 protein: CSVLARETQYF. Written as DNA, the CDR3 is TGCAGTGTACTAGCCCGGGAGACCCAGTACTTC.

This clonotype was counted once. This rearrangement joins TRBV24-1 to TRBJ2-1; D perhaps matches TRBD2 (6 bases). V was cut by 5 bases and J by 0 bases, with 7 bases left in between. CDR3 length equals 14 residues. Germline values: CDR1 KGHDR, CDR2 SFDVKD. The DNA for the CDR3 is TGTGCCACCAGTGGGAGGGCCTCCTACAATGAGCAGTTCTTC. This encodes CATSGRASYNEQFF.

V gene TRBV7-2 combines with J gene TRBJ2-3; TRBD1 or TRBD2 may be the D gene (5 bases each). The V gene lost 0 bases and the J gene lost 5 bases, with 9 bases spanning the gap. The CDR3 spans 14 residues. The germline CDR1 and CDR2 sequences are SGHTA and FQGNSA. CDR3 nucleotides: TGTGCCAGCAGCTTAGCGGGGACGAGAGATACGCAGTATTTT. Translation: CASSLAGTRDTQYF. Combining the CDR3 with reference TRBV7-2 and TRBJ2-3 gives the whole variable domain GAGVSQSPSNKVTEKGKDVELRCDPISGHTALYWYRQSLGQGLEFLIYFQGNSAPDKSGLPSDRFSAERTGGSVSTLTIQRTQQEDSAVYLCASSLAGTRDTQYFGPGTRLTVL.

V usage is TRBV29-1 and J usage is TRBJ2-1, with D perhaps TRBD1 (5 bases). The CDR3 covers 14 residues. The germline gives CDR1 SQVTM, CDR2 ANQGSEA. V gave up 1 base and J gave up 4 bases, with 11 bases separating them. CDR3 amino acids: CSVEGQGMYNEQFF. The CDR3 nucleotides read TGCAGCGTTGAAGGGCAGGGAATGTACAATGAGCAGTTCTTC.

This CDR3 is CASSVPGTSPDTQYF. The CDR3 DNA follows: TGTGCCAGCAGTGTGCCCGGGACTAGTCCAGATACGCAGTATTTT. The chain recombines TRBV6-2 or TRBV6-3 with TRBJ2-3; 8 bases are a match to TRBD2. This CDR3 has 15 amino acids. Germline V CDR1 and CDR2: MNHEY, SVGEGT. Trimming removed 5 bases from V and 4 bases from J; junction bases left unmatched: 8.

The V gene is TRBV29-1, the J gene TRBJ2-5, with 9 positions matching TRBD2. The CDR3 runs to 12 residues. J was trimmed by 3 bases and V by 8 bases; bases with no gene match: 4. Germline V lookup: CDR1 SQVTM, CDR2 ANQGSEA. CDR3 loop: CSLASGEETQYF. The CDR3 DNA is TGCAGCCTCGCTAGCGGGGAAGAGACCCAGTACTTC.

CDR3 loop: CASSLGQGDRNEQYF. In DNA, the CDR3 is TGTGCCAGCAGCTTGGGACAGGGGGATCGAAACGAGCAGTACTTC. The chain employs TRBV5-4 and TRBJ2-7, with 9 bases aligning to TRBD1. V shed 0 bases and J 5 bases; nucleotides not matched to a gene: 6. CDR3 length: 15 residues. Looked up from germline, CDR1 is SGHNT and CDR2 is YYREEE (reference sequence).

V gene TRBV29-1 combines with J gene TRBJ2-5; the D call may be TRBD1 or TRBD2 (5 bases each). V shed 5 bases and J shed 2 bases, with 18 bases lying between them. The V gene's germline CDR1 is SQVTM and CDR2 ANQGSEA. This CDR3 has 15 residues. Written as DNA, the CDR3 is TGCAGCGTTCCCAGGCGGTGGGGACGGCAAGAGACCCAGTACTTC. Its translation is CSVPRRWGRQETQYF.

The chain recombines TRBV30 with TRBJ1-1; D gene ambiguous. Germline CDR1 is GTSNPN and CDR2 is SVGIG (reference sequence). The V gene lost 3 bases and the J gene lost 5 bases, with 4 bases spanning the gap. The CDR3 spans 10 residues. This CDR3 reads CAWRRTEAFF. The CDR3 nucleotides are TGTGCCTGGAGGCGAACTGAAGCTTTCTTT.

The genes are TRBV14 and TRBJ2-5, with 8 nucleotides matching TRBD1. The V and J ends lost 5 bases and 4 bases, in that order; junction bases with no gene match: 9. The CDR3 totals 15 residues. Germline CDR1 and CDR2: SGHDN and FVKESK. The CDR3 here is CASSIPGTGVETQYF. The CDR3 region has the DNA TGTGCCAGCAGCATCCCCGGGACAGGTGTAGAGACCCAGTACTTC.

The genes are TRBV29-1 and TRBJ2-5; 10 positions agree with TRBD2. In germline, CDR1 is SQVTM, CDR2 ANQGSEA. The CDR3 extends over 16 amino acids. Trimming cost V 4 bases and J 5 bases; bases outside gene matches: 13. CDR3 DNA: TGCAGCGTTGTCAGTAGGAAGCGGGGGGGCCGGGAGACCCAGTACTTC. It translates to CSVVSRKRGGRETQYF.

V usage is TRBV9 and J usage is TRBJ1-1; 10 nucleotides align to TRBD1. This CDR3 is built from 13 residues. J lost 11 bases, V lost 3 bases, and 7 bases had no gene match. The germline CDR1 and CDR2 sequences are SGDLS and YYNGEE. The CDR3 sequence is CASSEGQGFTAFF. The CDR3, as DNA: TGTGCCAGCAGCGAGGGACAGGGGTTTACGGCTTTCTTT. The full variable domain, with the rest looked up from reference TRBV9 and TRBJ1-1, is DSGVTQTPKHLITATGQRVTLRCSPRSGDLSVYWYQQSLDQGLQFLIQYYNGEERAKGNILERFSAQQFPDLHSELNLSSLELGDSALYFCASSEGQGFTAFFGQGTRLTVV.

Concerning this clonotype itself: The junction departs from germline at one end; a sequencing error may be responsible. CDR3 coding DNA: TGCGCCAGCAGCGCCACCTTGGACAGGGGTTCCTTCGAGCAGTACTTC. It codes for CASSATLDRGSFEQYF. V and J are TRBV5-1 and TRBJ2-7; 9 positions match TRBD1. Germline V gene sequence: CDR1 SGHRS, CDR2 YFSETQ. The CDR3 loop spans 16 amino acids.

V is TRBV28 and J is TRBJ1-2, with 12 bases aligning to TRBD1. The J segment lost 7 bases and the V segment lost 8 bases, leaving 5 bases of the junction unmatched. Germline V CDR1 and CDR2: MDHEN, SYDVKM. This CDR3 has 13 residues. Here the CDR3 reads CASEGDRGLGYTF. CDR3 DNA sequence: TGTGCCAGCGAAGGGGACAGGGGGCTTGGCTACACCTTC.

V gene TRBV6-6 combines with J gene TRBJ1-5, with TRBD1 as a possible D gene (6 bases). The V gene lost 10 bases and the J gene lost 3 bases, with 13 bases spanning the gap. The CDR3 runs 13 residues. Germline CDR1 is MNHNY and CDR2 is SVGAGI (reference sequence). The CDR3 reads CATDTGHNQPQHF. The CDR3 DNA sequence: TGTGCCACGGACACGGGACACAATCAGCCCCAGCATTTT.

V is TRBV20-1 and J is TRBJ2-3, with D unclear. The CDR3 sequence is 16 residues long. V was pared by 0 bases and J by 0 bases, with 13 bases between. Germline V gene lookup returns CDR1 DFQATT and CDR2 SNEGSKA (reference sequence). The CDR3 nucleotides read TGCAGTGCTAGAGATCGCCCAGGCTCTAGCACAGATACGCAGTATTTT. Encoded protein: CSARDRPGSSTDTQYF.

The chain combines TRBV20-1 with TRBJ2-1; D unclear. Germline CDR1 is DFQATT and CDR2 is SNEGSKA (reference sequence). This CDR3 region has 16 residues. The V and J ends lost 1 base and 0 bases respectively, with 13 bases between them. DNA for the CDR3: TGCAGTGCTAGAGCTTCCCATTATAGCTCCTACAATGAGCAGTTCTTC. This gives the protein CSARASHYSSYNEQFF.

The sample holds one count of this clonotype. This chain joins TRBV27 and TRBJ1-5; D unresolved. The CDR3 is made up of 12 amino acids. Trimming cost V 5 bases and J 9 bases, with 11 bases left between them. Germline lookup yields CDR1 MNHEY and CDR2 SMNVEV (reference sequence). The CDR3 loop reads CASSAPGRPQHF. The CDR3 DNA follows: TGTGCCAGCAGTGCCCCCGGAAGGCCCCAGCATTTT.

The chain links TRBV29-1 to TRBJ1-5, with 7 bases identical to TRBD1. The CDR3 has 13 residues. V lost 6 bases and J lost 3; bases outside the gene matches: 5. CDR1 and CDR2 (germline): SQVTM, ANQGSEA. The CDR3: CSVRDSLNQPQHF. The DNA of the CDR3 is TGCAGCGTGAGGGACAGCCTCAATCAGCCCCAGCATTTT.

The chain has TRBV6-2 or TRBV6-3 and TRBJ1-2, with 8 bases aligning to TRBD1. The germline V gene has CDR1 MNHEY and CDR2 SVGEGT. The length of the CDR3 is 13 residues. The junction had 6 bases not matched to a gene; V was cut back by 4 bases and J by 8 bases. The CDR3 bases are TGTGCCAGCAGTTCCGGACAGGGCGGAGGCTACACCTTC. This encodes CASSSGQGGGYTF.

The chain links TRBV20-1 to TRBJ1-2, with TRBD1 as a possible D gene (5 bases). CDR1 and CDR2 from the germline V gene are DFQATT and SNEGSKA (reference sequence). V was cut by 5 bases and J by 1 base, with 11 bases left in between. The CDR3 has 13 amino acids. CDR3: CSAGGEDNYGYTF. The DNA for the CDR3 is TGCAGTGCTGGGGGGGAGGATAACTATGGCTACACCTTC.

The chain employs TRBV29-1 and TRBJ1-2; D is possibly TRBD1 (6 bases). With 3 bases removed from V and 4 bases from J, the gap between germline ends came to 9 bases. The CDR3 is made up of 12 amino acids. CDR1 is SQVTM, CDR2 ANQGSEA, per germline. The DNA of the CDR3 is TGCAGCGTTGATATAGGGGGCTATGGCTACACCTTC. Translated, it gives CSVDIGGYGYTF.

CDR3 amino acids: CSVILRVRGAAYNEQFF. DNA of the CDR3: TGCAGTGTTATCCTACGCGTGCGGGGCGCGGCCTACAATGAGCAGTTCTTC. V is TRBV20-1 and J is TRBJ2-1; tentatively, D is TRBD2 (6 bases). Germline assignment: CDR1 DFQATT and CDR2 SNEGSKA (reference sequence). CDR3 length: 17 residues. The ends were cut back, 7 bases at V and 2 bases at J, with 24 bases in the middle.

The rearrangement links TRBV3-1 to TRBJ2-1, with D perhaps matching TRBD2 (7 bases). V lost 0 bases to trimming and J lost 9 bases, with 18 bases between them. Germline V CDR1 and CDR2: LGHDT, YNNKEL (reference sequence). The CDR3 extends over 16 amino acids. DNA of the CDR3: TGTGCCAGCAGCCAAGAAACTGGACAGCGGGGAGCTGAGCAGTTCTTC. Amino acid sequence: CASSQETGQRGAEQFF.

This clonotype came up once. The gene calls are TRBV4-3 and TRBJ2-3, with 11 bases fitting TRBD1. The germline V gene has CDR1 LGHNA and CDR2 YSLEER. This CDR3 comprises 18 residues. V shed 1 base, J shed 2 bases, and the junction held 8 bases outside the gene matches. The chain's CDR3 is CASSQVRRTGGHTDTQYF. For the CDR3, the DNA is TGCGCCAGCAGCCAAGTTAGGCGGACAGGGGGCCACACAGATACGCAGTATTTT.

This chain connects TRBV14 to TRBJ1-2; D is ambiguous. Looked up from germline, CDR1 is SGHDN and CDR2 is FVKESK. Trimming removed 0 bases at V and 8 bases at J, with 7 bases between. This CDR3 spans 12 amino acids. Here the CDR3 reads CASSQELGGYTF. In nucleotides, the CDR3 is TGTGCCAGCAGCCAAGAGCTAGGCGGCTACACCTTC. The variable domain in full, with the rest retrieved from reference TRBV14 and TRBJ1-2, is EAGVTQFPSHSVIEKGQTVTLRCDPISGHDNLYWYRRVMGKEIKFLLHFVKESKQDESGMPNNRFLAERTGGTYSTLKVQPAELEDSGVYFCASSQELGGYTFGSGTRLTVV.

The V call is TRBV20-1, the J call TRBJ1-5; unclear D gene. Trimming stripped 3 bases from V and 5 bases from J, with 17 bases between. Looked up from germline, CDR1 is DFQATT and CDR2 is SNEGSKA (reference sequence). CDR3 length equals 15 residues. DNA of the CDR3: TGCAGTGCTAGTGTTCTGGGAGGAGTTGATCAGCCCCAGCATTTT. Translated: CSASVLGGVDQPQHF.

The chain uses TRBV6-1 and TRBJ1-5; 11 bases map to TRBD1. In germline, CDR1 is MNHNS, CDR2 SASEGT. The length of the CDR3 is 18 residues. The junction had 17 bases not matched to a gene; V was cut back by 8 bases and J by 5 bases. The CDR3 region has the DNA TGTGCCAGCCAGACCCCGGACAGGGGGCCCCTGGCCGATCAGCCCCAGCATTTT. Its protein is CASQTPDRGPLADQPQHF.